This T cell receptor (beta chain) was found in a study of beta chain features in type 1 diabetes. General study points: Shortening that was moderate but significant affected the TCRB CDR3s of Type 1 diabetes patients in all four CD4+ subsets.

Between the trimmed V and J ends, which lost 6 bases and 3 bases, there was a span of 12 bases. The germline CDR1 and CDR2 sequences are MNHNS and SASEGT. This CDR3 has 13 amino acids. Comment on this clone: Its specificity is unknown.

Every bit of the isolated RNA underwent reverse transcription, so sequencing read expressed TCRB transcripts. TCRdb's table, derived via immunoSEQ multiplex PCR, lists solely in-frame clones and lacks some. The table lists roughly 300,000 clones, 14% of them singletons. This rearrangement joins TRBV6-1 to TRBJ2-7; D is possibly TRBD2 (6 bases). Sequencing was done on a sample of naive CD4+ T cells from blood. The clonotype comes from a man aged 25 to 40 with type 1 diabetes. In DNA, the CDR3 is TGTGCCAGCAGGTTGCCCGGGGGCTACGAGCAGTACTTC. Its protein product is CASRLPGGYEQYF.